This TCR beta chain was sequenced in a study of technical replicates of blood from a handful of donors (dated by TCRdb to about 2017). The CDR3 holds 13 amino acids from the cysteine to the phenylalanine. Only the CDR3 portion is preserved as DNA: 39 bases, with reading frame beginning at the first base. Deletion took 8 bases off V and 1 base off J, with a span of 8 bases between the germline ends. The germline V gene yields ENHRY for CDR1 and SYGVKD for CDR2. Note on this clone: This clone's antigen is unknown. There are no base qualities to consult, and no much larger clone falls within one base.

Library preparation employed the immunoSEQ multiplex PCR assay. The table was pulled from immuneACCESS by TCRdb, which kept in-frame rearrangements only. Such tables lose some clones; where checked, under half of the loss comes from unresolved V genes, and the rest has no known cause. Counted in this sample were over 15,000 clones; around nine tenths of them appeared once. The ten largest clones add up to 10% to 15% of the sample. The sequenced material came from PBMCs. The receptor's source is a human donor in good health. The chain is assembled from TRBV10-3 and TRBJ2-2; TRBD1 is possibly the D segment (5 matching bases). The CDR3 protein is CAIGQGNTGELFF. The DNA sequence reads TGTGCCATCGGCCAGGGGAACACCGGGGAGCTGTTTTTT.